This T cell receptor beta chain was sequenced during a study of cytomegalovirus exposure and HLA in healthy donors. The study drew the donors from its roughly 130-subject validation cohort, separate from the approximately 700-subject first cohort. Sequenced by immunoSEQ multiplex PCR; TCRdb stores in-frame clones only, minus some. Here the sample spans about 180,000 clones, 75% to 90% being singletons. From germline, CDR1 is SQVTM and CDR2 ANQGSEA. Trimming cost V 7 bases and J 3 bases; bases outside gene matches: 4. The CDR3 loop spans 13 amino acids. This chain links TRBV29-1 with TRBJ2-1; 9 nucleotides agree with TRBD1. This sequence was found in a man aged 18 to 30 in good health and CMV-seropositive. Material for sequencing was PBMCs. This CDR3 reads CSARDRDYNEQFF. CDR3 sequence (DNA): TGCAGCGCCCGGGACAGGGACTACAATGAGCAGTTCTTC.